This TCR beta chain appears in the sequencing data of a study of blood T cell repertoires in COVID-19. The CDR3 loop spans 13 amino acids. Trimming removed 10 bases from V and 2 bases from J, with 14 bases in between. Germline values: CDR1 SNHLY, CDR2 FYNNEI. Sequencing was performed with immunoSEQ multiplex PCR; in TCRdb, only in-frame clones are kept and a portion is missing. Of some 230,000 clones listed, around 83% are singletons. The chain joins TRBV2 to TRBJ1-2, with D maybe TRBD1 (6 bases). The sequenced sample was peripheral blood. The sequence derives from a man aged 40-50 years with acute or convalescent COVID-19. CDR3 DNA sequence: TGTGCCATTCGAATTCAGGGGAACTATGGCTACACCTTC. It specifies CAIRIQGNYGYTF. Looking up the rest from reference TRBV2 and TRBJ1-2 gives the full variable domain: EPEVTQTPSHQVTQMGQEVILRCVPISNHLYFYWYRQILGQKVEFLVSFYNNEISEKSEIFDDQFSVERPDGSNFTLKIRSTKLEDSAMYFCAIRIQGNYGYTFGSGTRLTVV.